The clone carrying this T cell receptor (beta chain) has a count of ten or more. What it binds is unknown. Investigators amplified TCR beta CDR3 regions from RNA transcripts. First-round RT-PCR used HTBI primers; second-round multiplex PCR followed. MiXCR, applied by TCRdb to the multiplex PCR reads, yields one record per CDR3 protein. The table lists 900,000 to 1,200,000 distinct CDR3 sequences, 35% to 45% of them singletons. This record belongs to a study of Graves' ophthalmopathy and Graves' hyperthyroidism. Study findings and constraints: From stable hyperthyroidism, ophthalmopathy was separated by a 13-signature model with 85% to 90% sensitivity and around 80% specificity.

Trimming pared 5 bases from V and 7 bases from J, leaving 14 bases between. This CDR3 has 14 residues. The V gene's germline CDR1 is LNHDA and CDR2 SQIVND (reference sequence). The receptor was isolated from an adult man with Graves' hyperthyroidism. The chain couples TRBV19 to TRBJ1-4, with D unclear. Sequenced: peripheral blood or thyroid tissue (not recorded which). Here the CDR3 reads CASSPRRGSEKLFF. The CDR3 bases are TGTGCCAGTAGTCCACGACGGGGTAGTGAAAAACTGTTTTTT.